This T cell receptor beta chain is from a study of cytomegalovirus exposure and HLA in healthy donors. The PCR contained 60 Vbeta and 13 Jbeta primers. Sequenced by immunoSEQ multiplex PCR; TCRdb stores in-frame clones only, minus some. This table holds about 110,000 clones, approximately 82% found once. The V gene's germline CDR1 is SGHAT and CDR2 FQNNGV. V was cut by 4 bases and J by 7 bases, with 26 bases left in between. The CDR3 has 18 amino acids. Worth noting for this clone: This CDR3 is also generated by other DNA sequences in the sample.

The rearrangement uses TRBV11-2 and TRBJ2-1, with a possible D match to TRBD1 (6 bases). The sample taken for sequencing was PBMCs. The clonotype originates from a man aged 25-40 years in good health and CMV-seropositive. The CDR3: CASSSLASGTWTFNEQFF. In nucleotides, the CDR3 is TGTGCCAGCAGCTCCCTCGCGTCCGGGACATGGACTTTTAATGAGCAGTTCTTC.